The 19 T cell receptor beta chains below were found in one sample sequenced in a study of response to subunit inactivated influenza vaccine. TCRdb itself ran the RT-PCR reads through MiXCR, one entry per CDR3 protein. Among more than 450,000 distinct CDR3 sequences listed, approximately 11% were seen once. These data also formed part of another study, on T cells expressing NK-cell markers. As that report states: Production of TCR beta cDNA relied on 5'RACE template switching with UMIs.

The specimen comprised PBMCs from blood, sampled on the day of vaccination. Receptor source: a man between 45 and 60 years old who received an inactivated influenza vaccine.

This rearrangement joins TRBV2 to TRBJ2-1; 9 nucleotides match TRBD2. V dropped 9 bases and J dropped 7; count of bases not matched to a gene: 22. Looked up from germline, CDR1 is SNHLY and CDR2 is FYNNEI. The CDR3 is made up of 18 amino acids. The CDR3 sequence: CASSTTTVAGAVGNEQFF. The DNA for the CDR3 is TGTGCCAGTTCCACAACGACCGTAGCGGGGGCCGTGGGTAATGAGCAGTTCTTC.

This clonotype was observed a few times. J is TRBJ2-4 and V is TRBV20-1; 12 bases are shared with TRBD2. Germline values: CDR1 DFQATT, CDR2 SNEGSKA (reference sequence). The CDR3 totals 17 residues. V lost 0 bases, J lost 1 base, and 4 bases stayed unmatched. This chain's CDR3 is CSARDPLAGGAKNIQYF. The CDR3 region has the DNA TGCAGTGCTAGAGACCCCCTAGCGGGGGGGGCCAAAAACATTCAGTACTTC.

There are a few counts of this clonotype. Here the CDR3 reads CAWSVTGTLNQPQHF. CDR3 in DNA: TGTGCCTGGAGTGTAACAGGGACACTCAATCAGCCCCAGCATTTT. This sequence joins TRBV30 and TRBJ1-5, with a tentative D call TRBD1 (6 bases). Germline V gene data show CDR1 as GTSNPN and CDR2 as SVGIG (reference sequence). The CDR3 is 15 residues long. V dropped 0 bases and J dropped 3 bases, with 12 bases sitting between them.

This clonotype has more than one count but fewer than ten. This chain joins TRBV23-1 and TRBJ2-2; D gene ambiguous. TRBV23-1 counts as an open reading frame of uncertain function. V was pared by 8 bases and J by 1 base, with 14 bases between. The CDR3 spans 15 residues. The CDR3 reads CASDPPRENTGELFF. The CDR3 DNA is TGCGCCAGCGACCCGCCCCGTGAGAACACCGGGGAGCTGTTTTTT.

The CDR3, as DNA: TGCAGTGCTGGGAGGGCGGCCAGCTCCTACAATGAGCAGTTCTTC. It is translated as CSAGRAASSYNEQFF. The rearrangement uses TRBV20-1 and TRBJ2-1, with 7 bases that match TRBD2. V lost 5 bases and J lost 0; bases outside the gene matches: 7. The CDR3 runs 15 residues. In germline, CDR1 is DFQATT, CDR2 SNEGSKA (reference sequence).

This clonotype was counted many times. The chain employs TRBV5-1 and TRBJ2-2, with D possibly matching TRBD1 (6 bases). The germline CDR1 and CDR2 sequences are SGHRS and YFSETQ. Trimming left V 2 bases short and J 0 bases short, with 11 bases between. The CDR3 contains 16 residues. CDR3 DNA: TGCGCCAGCAGCTTTTCCGGGACAACGAACACCGGGGAGCTGTTTTTT. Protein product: CASSFSGTTNTGELFF.

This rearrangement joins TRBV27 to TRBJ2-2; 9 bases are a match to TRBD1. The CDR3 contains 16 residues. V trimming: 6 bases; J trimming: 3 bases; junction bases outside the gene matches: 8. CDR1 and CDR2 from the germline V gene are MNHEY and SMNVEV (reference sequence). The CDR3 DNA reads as TGTGCCAGCAGCCAAAGGGACAGGGCAGACACCGGGGAGCTGTTTTTT. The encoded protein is CASSQRDRADTGELFF.

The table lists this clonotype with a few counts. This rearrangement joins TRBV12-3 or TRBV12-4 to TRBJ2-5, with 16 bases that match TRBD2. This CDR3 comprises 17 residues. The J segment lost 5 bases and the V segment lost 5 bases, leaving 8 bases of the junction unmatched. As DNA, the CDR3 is TGTGCCAGCAGTGGCGGGACTAGCGGGAGGGTAGGCGAGACCCAGTACTTC. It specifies CASSGGTSGRVGETQYF.

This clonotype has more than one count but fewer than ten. The CDR3 region has the DNA TGTGCCAGCAGCTTAGCCAGGACAGGGTCGAGGAAAACTGAAGCTTTCTTT. The encoded protein is CASSLARTGSRKTEAFF. The chain is built from TRBV7-9 and TRBJ1-1, with 8 bases aligning to TRBD1. From germline, CDR1 is SEHNR and CDR2 FQNEAQ (reference sequence). Trimming removed 0 bases from V and 5 bases from J; junction bases left unmatched: 11. The CDR3 contains 17 residues.

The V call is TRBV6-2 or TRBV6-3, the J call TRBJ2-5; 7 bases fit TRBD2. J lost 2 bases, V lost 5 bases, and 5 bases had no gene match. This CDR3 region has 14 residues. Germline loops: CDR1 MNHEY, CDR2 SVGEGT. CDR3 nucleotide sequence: TGTGCCAGCAGTCGGGACTACCAACAAGAGACCCAGTACTTC. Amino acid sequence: CASSRDYQQETQYF.

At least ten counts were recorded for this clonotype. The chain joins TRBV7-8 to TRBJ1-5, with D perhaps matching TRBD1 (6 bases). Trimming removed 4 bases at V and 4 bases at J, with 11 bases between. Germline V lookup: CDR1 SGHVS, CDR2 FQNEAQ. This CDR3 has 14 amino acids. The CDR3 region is CASSSGQRNQPQHF. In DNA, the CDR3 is TGTGCCAGCAGCTCTGGACAGAGGAATCAGCCCCAGCATTTT.

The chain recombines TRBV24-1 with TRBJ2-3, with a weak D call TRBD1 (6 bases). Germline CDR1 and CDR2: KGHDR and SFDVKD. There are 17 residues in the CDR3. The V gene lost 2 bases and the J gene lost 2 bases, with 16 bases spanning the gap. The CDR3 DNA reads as TGTGCCACCAGTGATTCGCCTACAGGGACCCCCACAGATACGCAGTATTTT. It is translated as CATSDSPTGTPTDTQYF.

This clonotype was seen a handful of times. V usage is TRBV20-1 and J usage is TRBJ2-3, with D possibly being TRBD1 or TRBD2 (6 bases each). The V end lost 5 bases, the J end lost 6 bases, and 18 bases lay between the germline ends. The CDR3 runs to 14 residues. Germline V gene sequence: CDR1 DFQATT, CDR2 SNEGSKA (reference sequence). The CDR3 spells CSARRGHLSDTQYF. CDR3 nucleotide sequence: TGCAGTGCTCGACGGGGGCATCTTTCGGATACGCAGTATTTT.

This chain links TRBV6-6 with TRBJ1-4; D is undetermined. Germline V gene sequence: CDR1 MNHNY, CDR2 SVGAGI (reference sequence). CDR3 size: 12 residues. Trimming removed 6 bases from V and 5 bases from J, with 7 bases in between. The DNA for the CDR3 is TGTGCCAGCAGCCCCGTGAATGAAAAACTGTTTTTT. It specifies CASSPVNEKLFF.

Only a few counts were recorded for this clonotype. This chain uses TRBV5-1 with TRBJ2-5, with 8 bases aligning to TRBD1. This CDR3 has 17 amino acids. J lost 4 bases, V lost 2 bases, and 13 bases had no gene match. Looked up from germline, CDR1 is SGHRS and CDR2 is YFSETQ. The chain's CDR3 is CASSLVFGAGQGETQYF. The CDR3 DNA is TGCGCCAGCAGCTTAGTATTCGGGGCCGGACAGGGAGAGACCCAGTACTTC.

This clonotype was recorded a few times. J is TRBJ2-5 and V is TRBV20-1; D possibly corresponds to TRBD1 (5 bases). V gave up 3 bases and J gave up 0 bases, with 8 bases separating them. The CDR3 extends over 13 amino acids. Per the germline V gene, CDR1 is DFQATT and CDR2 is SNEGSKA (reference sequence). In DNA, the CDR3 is TGCAGTGCTAGTAGGGGCTACCAAGAGACCCAGTACTTC. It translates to CSASRGYQETQYF.

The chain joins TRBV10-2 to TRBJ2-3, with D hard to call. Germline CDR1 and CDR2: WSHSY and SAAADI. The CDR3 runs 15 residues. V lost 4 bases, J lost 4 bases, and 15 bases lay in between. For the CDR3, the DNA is TGCGCCAGCAGTGGAGTTTCCTTGGCATCAGATACGCAGTATTTT. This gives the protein CASSGVSLASDTQYF.

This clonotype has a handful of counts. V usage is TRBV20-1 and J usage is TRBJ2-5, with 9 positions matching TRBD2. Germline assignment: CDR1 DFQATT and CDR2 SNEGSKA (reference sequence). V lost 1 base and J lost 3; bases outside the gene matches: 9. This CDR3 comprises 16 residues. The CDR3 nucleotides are TGCAGTGCTAGAGTTGAGACTAGCGGCAAAAAAGAGACCCAGTACTTC. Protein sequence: CSARVETSGKKETQYF.

CDR3 loop: CASSFFSSNSPLHF. Written as DNA, the CDR3 is TGTGCCAGCAGTTTCTTCTCTAGTAATTCACCCCTCCACTTT. V is TRBV12-3 or TRBV12-4 and J is TRBJ1-6; D is ambiguous. This CDR3 is built from 14 residues. With 3 bases removed from V and 6 bases from J, the gap between germline ends came to 9 bases.